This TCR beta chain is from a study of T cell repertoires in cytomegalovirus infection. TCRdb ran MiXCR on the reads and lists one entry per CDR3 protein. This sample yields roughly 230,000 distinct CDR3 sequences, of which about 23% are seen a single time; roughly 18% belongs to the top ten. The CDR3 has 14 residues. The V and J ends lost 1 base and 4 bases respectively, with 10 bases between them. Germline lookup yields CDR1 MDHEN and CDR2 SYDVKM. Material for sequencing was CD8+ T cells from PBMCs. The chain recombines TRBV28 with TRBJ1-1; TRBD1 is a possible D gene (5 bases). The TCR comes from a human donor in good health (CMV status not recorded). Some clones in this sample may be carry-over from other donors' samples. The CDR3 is CASSLSGRSTEAFF. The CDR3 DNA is TGTGCCAGCAGTTTATCAGGGCGTAGCACTGAAGCTTTCTTT.